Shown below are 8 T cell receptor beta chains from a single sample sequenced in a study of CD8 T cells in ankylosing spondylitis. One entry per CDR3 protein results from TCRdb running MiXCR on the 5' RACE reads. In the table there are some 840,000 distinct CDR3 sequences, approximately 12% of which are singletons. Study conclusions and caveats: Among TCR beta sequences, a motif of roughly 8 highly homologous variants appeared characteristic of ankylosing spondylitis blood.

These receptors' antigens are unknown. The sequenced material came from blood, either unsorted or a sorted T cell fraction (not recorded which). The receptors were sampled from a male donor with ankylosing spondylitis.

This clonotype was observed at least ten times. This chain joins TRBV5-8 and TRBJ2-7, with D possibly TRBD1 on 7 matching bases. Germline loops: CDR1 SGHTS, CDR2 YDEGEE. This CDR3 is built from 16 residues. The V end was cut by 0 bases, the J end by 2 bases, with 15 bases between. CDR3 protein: CASSLASGGGTYEQYF. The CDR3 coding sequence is TGTGCCAGCAGCTTGGCCAGTGGAGGGGGCACCTACGAGCAGTACTTC.

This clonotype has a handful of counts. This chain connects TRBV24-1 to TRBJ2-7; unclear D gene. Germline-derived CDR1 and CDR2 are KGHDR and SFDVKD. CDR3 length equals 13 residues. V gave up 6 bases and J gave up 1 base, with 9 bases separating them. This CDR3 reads CATSQEGSYEQYF. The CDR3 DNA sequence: TGTGCCACCAGTCAGGAAGGTTCCTACGAGCAGTACTTC.

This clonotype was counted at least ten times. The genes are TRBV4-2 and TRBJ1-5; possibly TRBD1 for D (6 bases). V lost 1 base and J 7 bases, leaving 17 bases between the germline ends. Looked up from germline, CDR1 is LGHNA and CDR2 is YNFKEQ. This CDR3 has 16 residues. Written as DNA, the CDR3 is TGTGCCAGCAGCCAAGGTGGTAGGGGGTCGGGGCAGCCCCAGCATTTT. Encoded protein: CASSQGGRGSGQPQHF.

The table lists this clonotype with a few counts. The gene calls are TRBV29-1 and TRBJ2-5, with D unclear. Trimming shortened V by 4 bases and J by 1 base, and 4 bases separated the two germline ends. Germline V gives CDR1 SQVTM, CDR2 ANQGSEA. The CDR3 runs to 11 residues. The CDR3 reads CSVGTQETQYF. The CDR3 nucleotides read TGCAGCGTTGGGACCCAAGAGACCCAGTACTTC. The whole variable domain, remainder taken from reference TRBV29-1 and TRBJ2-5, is SAVISQKPSRDICQRGTSLTIQCQVDSQVTMMFWYRQQPGQSLTLIATANQGSEATYESGFVIDKFPISRPNLTFSTLTVSNMSPEDSSIYLCSVGTQETQYFGPGTRLLVL.

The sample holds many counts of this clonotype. The CDR3 region is CSVDGGIYGYTF. The CDR3 DNA sequence: TGCAGCGTTGATGGGGGGATCTATGGCTACACCTTC. The V and J genes are TRBV29-1 and TRBJ1-2; a possible D gene is TRBD1 (5 bases). The CDR3 is made up of 12 amino acids. V was clipped by 3 bases and J by 4 bases, with 9 bases between them. Germline CDR1 and CDR2: SQVTM and ANQGSEA.

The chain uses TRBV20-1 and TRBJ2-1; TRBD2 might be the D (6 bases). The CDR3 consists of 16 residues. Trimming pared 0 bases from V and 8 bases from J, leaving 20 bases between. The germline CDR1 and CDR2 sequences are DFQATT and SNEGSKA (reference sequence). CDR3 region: CSARDLGGAIRYEQFF. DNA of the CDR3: TGCAGTGCTAGAGATCTGGGGGGAGCCATCAGGTATGAGCAGTTCTTC.

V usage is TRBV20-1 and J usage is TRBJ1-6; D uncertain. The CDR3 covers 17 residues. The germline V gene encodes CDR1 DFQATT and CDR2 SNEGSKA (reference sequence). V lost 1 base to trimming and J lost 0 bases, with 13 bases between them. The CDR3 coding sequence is TGCAGTGCTAGAGTCGGCCCACAGAGCTCCTATAATTCACCCCTCCACTTT. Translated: CSARVGPQSSYNSPLHF.

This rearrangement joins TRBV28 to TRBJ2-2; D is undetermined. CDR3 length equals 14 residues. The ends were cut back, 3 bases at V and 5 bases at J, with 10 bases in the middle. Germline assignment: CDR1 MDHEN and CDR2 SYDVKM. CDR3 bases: TGTGCCAGCAGTTTCGGACCTGTGACCGGGGAGCTGTTTTTT. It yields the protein CASSFGPVTGELFF.